This TCR beta chain derives from a study of OX40 agonist ivuxolimab in advanced cancers. This CDR3 contains 18 residues. With 3 bases clipped from V and 7 bases from J, the junction kept 15 bases outside the gene matches. Germline V CDR1 and CDR2: SNHLY, FYNNEI. Profiling relied on immunoSEQ multiplex PCR, and the TCRdb table lists in-frame clones only, not all of them. The table has about 77,000 clones, approximately 95% seen once. A note on this clone: Its antigen is currently unknown.

Study-wide results and caveats: Doses of 0.1 to 3.0 mg/kg were accompanied by clonal expansion of CD4+ and CD8+ blood T cells by week 6.

The source of this sequence is an adult with an advanced solid tumor such as melanoma, head and neck, liver or kidney cancer. The sequencing used CD4+ or CD8+ T cells sorted from blood, collected in a trial of the OX40 agonist ivuxolimab. The chain employs TRBV2 and TRBJ1-6; TRBD1 matches at 7 bases. CDR3 bases: TGTGCCAGCAGTGAGGGCAGGGGGGGGTATATCGGGAATTCACCCCTCCACTTT. This gives the protein CASSEGRGGYIGNSPLHF.